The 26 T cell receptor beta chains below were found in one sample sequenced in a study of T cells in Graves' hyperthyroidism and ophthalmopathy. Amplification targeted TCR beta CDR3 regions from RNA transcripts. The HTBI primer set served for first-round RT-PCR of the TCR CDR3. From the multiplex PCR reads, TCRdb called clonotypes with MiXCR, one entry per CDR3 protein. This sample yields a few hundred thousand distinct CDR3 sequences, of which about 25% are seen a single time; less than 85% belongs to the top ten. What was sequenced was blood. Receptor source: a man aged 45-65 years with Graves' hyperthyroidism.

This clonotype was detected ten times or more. The CDR3 here is CASSGQYGYTF. The CDR3 DNA is TGTGCCAGCTCGGGACAGTATGGCTACACCTTC. V usage is TRBV18 and J usage is TRBJ1-2; 7 nucleotides agree with TRBD1. Trimming at V came to 6 bases and at J to 5 bases, leaving 0 bases not matched to a gene. Germline values: CDR1 KGHSH, CDR2 LQKENI. CDR3 length: 11 amino acids.

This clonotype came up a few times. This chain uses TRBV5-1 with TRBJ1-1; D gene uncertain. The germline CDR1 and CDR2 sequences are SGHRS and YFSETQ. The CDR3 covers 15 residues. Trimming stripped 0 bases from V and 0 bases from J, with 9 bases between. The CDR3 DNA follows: TGCGCCAGCAGCTTGGATGCGGACCTGAACACTGAAGCTTTCTTT. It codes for CASSLDADLNTEAFF.

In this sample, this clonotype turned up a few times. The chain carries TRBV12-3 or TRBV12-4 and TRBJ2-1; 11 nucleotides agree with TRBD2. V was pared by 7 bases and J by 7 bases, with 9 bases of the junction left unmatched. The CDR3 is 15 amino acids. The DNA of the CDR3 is TGTGCCAGCACCCCGCATGGACTAGCGGGTAATGAGCAGTTCTTC. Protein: CASTPHGLAGNEQFF.

CDR3 amino acids: CSAREAGGTDTQYF. CDR3 DNA sequence: TGCAGTGCTAGAGAAGCGGGGGGCACAGATACGCAGTATTTT. This sequence joins TRBV20-1 and TRBJ2-3; TRBD2 matches 8 bases. V lost 0 bases to trimming and J lost 1 base; unmatched junction nucleotides: 0. Germline V CDR1 and CDR2: DFQATT, SNEGSKA (reference sequence). The CDR3 contains 14 residues.

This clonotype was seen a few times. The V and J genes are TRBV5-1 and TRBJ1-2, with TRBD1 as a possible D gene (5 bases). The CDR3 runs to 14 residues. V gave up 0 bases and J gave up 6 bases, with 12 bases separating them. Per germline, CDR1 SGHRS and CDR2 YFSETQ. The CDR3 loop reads CASSLAGGPNGYTF. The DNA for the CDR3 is TGCGCCAGCAGCTTGGCGGGGGGACCTAATGGCTACACCTTC.

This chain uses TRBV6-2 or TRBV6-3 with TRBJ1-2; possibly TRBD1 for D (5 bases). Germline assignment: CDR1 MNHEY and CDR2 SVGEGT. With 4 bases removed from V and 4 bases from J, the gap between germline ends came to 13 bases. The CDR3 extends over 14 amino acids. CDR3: CASSFTGTFYGYTF. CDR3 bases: TGTGCCAGCAGTTTCACCGGGACCTTCTATGGCTACACCTTC.

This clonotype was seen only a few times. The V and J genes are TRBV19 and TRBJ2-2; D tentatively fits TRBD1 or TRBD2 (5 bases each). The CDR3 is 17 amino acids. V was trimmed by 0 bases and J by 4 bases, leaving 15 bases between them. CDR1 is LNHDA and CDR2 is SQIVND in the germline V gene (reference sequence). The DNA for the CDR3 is TGTGCCAGTAGTATAGAAGGGGCGCGGGCCGGCACCGGGGAGCTGTTTTTT. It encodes CASSIEGARAGTGELFF.

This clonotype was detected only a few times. CDR3 amino acids: CSADRAAGGSKNIQYF. CDR3 coding DNA: TGCAGTGCTGACAGGGCAGCGGGAGGGTCCAAAAACATTCAGTACTTC. The J gene is TRBJ2-4, the V gene TRBV20-1; TRBD2 matches 10 bases. J gave up 2 bases and V 5 bases, and 9 bases lay outside the gene matches. Germline CDR1 and CDR2: DFQATT and SNEGSKA (reference sequence). The CDR3 has 16 amino acids.

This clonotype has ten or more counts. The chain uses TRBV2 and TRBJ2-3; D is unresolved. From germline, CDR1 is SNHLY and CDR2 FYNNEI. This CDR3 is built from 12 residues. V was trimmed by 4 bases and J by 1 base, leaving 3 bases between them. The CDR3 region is CASSGGTDTQYF. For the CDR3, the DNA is TGTGCCAGCAGTGGGGGCACAGATACGCAGTATTTT.

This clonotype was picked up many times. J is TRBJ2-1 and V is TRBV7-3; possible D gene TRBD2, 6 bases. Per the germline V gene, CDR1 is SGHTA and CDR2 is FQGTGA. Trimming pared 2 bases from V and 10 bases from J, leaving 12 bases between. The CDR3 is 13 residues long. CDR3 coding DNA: TGTGCCAGCAGCTTATGGGGAGGACAAGAGCAGTTCTTC. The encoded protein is CASSLWGGQEQFF.

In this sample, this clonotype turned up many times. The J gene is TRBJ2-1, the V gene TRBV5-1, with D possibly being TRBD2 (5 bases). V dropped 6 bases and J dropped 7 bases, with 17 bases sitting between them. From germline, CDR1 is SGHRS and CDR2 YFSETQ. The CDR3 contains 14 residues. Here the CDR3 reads CASTRPGPGNEQFF. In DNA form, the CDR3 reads TGCGCCAGCACGAGACCGGGCCCGGGGAATGAGCAGTTCTTC.

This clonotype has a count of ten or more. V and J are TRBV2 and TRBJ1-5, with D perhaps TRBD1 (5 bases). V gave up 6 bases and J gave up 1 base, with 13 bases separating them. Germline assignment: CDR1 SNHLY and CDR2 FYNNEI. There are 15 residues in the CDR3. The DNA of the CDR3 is TGTGCCAGCAGCCCCGACAAGGGGAGCAATCAGCCCCAGCATTTT. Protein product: CASSPDKGSNQPQHF.

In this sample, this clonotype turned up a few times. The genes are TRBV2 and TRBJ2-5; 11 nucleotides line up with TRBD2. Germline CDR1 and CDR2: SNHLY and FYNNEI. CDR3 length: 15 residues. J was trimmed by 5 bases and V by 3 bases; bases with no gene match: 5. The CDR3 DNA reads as TGTGCCAGCAGTGATCTTAGCGGGAGGGGTGAGACCCAGTACTTC. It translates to CASSDLSGRGETQYF.

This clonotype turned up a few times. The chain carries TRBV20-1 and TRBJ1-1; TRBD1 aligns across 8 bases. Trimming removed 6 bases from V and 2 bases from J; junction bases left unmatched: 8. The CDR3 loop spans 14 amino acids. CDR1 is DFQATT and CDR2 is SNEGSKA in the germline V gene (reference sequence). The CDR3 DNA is TGCAGTGCGACTCAGGGGGCGGGAAACACTGAAGCTTTCTTT. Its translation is CSATQGAGNTEAFF.

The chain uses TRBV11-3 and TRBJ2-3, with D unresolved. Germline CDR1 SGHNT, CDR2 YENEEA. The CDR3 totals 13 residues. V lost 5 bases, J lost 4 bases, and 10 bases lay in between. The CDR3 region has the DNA TGTGCCAGCAGCCCATTTGGGCCAGATACGCAGTATTTT. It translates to CASSPFGPDTQYF.

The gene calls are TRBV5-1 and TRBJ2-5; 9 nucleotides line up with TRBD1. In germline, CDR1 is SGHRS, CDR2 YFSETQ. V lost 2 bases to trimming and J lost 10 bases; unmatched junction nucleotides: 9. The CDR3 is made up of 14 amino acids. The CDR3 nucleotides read TGCGCCAGCAGCTTAGTTAGGGGACAGGGACTCCAGTACTTC. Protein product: CASSLVRGQGLQYF.

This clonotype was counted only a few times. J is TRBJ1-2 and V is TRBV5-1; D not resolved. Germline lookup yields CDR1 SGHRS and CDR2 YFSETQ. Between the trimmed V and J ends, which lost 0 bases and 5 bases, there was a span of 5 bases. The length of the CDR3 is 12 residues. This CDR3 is CASSLDQYGYTF. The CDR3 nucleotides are TGCGCCAGCAGCTTGGATCAGTATGGCTACACCTTC. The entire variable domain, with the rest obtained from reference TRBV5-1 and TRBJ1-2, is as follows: KAGVTQTPRYLIKTRGQQVTLSCSPISGHRSVSWYQQTPGQGLQFLFEYFSETQRNKGNFPGRFSGRQFSNSRSEMNVSTLELGDSALYLCASSLDQYGYTFGSGTRLTVV.

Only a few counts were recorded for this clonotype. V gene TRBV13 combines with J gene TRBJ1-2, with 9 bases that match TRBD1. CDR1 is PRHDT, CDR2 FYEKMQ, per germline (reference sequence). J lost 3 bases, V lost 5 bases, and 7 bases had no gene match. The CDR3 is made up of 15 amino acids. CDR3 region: CASSAWTGEDYGYTF. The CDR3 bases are TGTGCCAGCAGCGCCTGGACAGGGGAGGACTATGGCTACACCTTC. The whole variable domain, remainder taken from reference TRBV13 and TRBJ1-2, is AAGVIQSPRHLIKEKRETATLKCYPIPRHDTVYWYQQGPGQDPQFLISFYEKMQSDKGSIPDRFSAQQFSDYHSELNMSSLELGDSALYFCASSAWTGEDYGYTFGSGTRLTVV.

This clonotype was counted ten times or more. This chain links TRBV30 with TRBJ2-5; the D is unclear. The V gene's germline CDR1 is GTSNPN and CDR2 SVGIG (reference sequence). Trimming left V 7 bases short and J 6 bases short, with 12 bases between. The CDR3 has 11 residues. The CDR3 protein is CASSAGKTQYF. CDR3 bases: TGTGCCTCCTCGGCTGGGAAGACCCAGTACTTC. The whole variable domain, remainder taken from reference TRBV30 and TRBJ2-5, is SQTIHQWPATLVQPVGSPLSLECTVEGTSNPNLYWYRQAAGRGLQLLFYSVGIGQISSEVPQNLSASRPQDRQFILSSKKLLLSDSGFYLCASSAGKTQYFGPGTRLLVL.

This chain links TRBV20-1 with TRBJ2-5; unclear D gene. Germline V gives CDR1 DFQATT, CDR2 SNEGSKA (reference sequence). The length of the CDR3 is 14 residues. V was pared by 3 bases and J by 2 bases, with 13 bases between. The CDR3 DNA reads TGCAGTGCTAGGGCGGATTCCCCTCAAGAGACCCAGTACTTC. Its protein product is CSARADSPQETQYF.

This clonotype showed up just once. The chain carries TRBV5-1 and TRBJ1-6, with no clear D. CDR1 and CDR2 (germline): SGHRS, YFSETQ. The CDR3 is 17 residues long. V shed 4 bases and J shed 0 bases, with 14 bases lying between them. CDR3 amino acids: CASSPRTGSSYNSPLHF. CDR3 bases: TGCGCCAGCAGCCCACGGACTGGTAGCTCCTATAATTCACCCCTCCACTTT.

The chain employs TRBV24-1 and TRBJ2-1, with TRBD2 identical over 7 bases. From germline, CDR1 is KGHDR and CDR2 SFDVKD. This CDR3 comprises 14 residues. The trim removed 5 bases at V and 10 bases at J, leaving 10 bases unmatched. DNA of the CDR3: TGTGCCACCAGTGCCCATCATAGCGGGCGGGAGCAGTTCTTC. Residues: CATSAHHSGREQFF.

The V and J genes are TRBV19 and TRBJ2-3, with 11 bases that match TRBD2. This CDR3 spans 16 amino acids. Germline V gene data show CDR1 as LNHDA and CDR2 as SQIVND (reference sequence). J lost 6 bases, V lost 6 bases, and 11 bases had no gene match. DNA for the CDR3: TGTGCCAGTAGGGGTTGGCTAGCGGGAGGAGGGGATACGCAGTATTTT. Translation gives CASRGWLAGGGDTQYF. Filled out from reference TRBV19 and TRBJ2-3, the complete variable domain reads DGGITQSPKYLFRKEGQNVTLSCEQNLNHDAMYWYRQDPGQGLRLIYYSQIVNDFQKGDIAEGYSVSREKKESFPLTVTSAQKNPTAFYLCASRGWLAGGGDTQYFGPGTRLTVL.

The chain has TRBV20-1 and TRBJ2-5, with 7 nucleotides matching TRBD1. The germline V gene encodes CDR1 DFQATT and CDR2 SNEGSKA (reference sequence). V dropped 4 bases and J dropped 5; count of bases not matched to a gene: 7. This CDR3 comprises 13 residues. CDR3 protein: CSANPRGWETQYF. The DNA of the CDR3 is TGCAGTGCTAACCCCAGGGGGTGGGAGACCCAGTACTTC.

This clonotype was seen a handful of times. The CDR3 bases are TGTGCCAGCAGCCAGACGGTAGGCGGAACTAGCACAGATACGCAGTATTTT. Translation: CASSQTVGGTSTDTQYF. This rearrangement joins TRBV7-9 to TRBJ2-3; D call uncertain. Trimming stripped 5 bases from V and 0 bases from J, with 18 bases between. Germline V lookup: CDR1 SEHNR, CDR2 FQNEAQ (reference sequence). This CDR3 is 17 amino acids long. Full variable domain (missing parts from reference TRBV7-9 and TRBJ2-3): DTGVSQNPRHKITKRGQNVTFRCDPISEHNRLYWYRQTLGQGPEFLTYFQNEAQLEKSRLLSDRFSAERPKGSFSTLEIQRTEQGDSAMYLCASSQTVGGTSTDTQYFGPGTRLTVL.

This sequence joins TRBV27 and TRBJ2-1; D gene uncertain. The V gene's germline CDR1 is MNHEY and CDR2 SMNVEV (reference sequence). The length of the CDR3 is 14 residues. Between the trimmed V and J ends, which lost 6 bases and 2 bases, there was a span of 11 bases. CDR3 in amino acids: CASSQGGTYNEQFF. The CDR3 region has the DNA TGTGCCAGCAGCCAAGGCGGAACCTACAATGAGCAGTTCTTC.